This T cell receptor (beta chain) originates from a study of cytomegalovirus exposure and HLA in healthy donors. Both 60 Vbeta primers and 13 Jbeta primers went into the PCR. The method was immunoSEQ multiplex PCR; TCRdb's version includes in-frame clones alone and lacks a portion of them. The table lists about 200,000 clones, 85% to 90% of them singletons. This CDR3 comprises 14 residues. Trimming stripped 5 bases from V and 4 bases from J, with 12 bases between. Per the germline V gene, CDR1 is LNHDA and CDR2 is SQIVND (reference sequence). The genes are TRBV19 and TRBJ1-5; D might be TRBD1 (6 bases). The receptor was derived from a woman between 18 and 29 years old in good health and CMV-seronegative. Source material: PBMCs. CDR3 DNA: TGTGCCAGTAGTCTCACAAGGGGGAATCAGCCCCAGCATTTT. It yields the protein CASSLTRGNQPQHF.